A selection of T cell receptor beta chains follows, all from one sample in a study of T cell responses to AZD1222 COVID-19 vaccine. Profiling relied on immunoSEQ multiplex PCR, and the TCRdb table lists in-frame clones only, not all of them. The sample includes about 120,000 clones, 90% to 95% seen only once; the top ten take roughly 4.7%. This specimen was peripheral blood, taken on day 0 of AZD1222 vaccination. Every receptor here comes from an adult in good health. Both conserved end residues are part of each CDR3. A D gene is named only where the DNA matches it firmly. Rows may omit the clone size; those that give it use once, few, many or a size class.

>-|TRBV19|TRBJ2-1|-
CASSIRRTSSYNEQFF
TGTGCCAGTAGTATCCGGCGGACAAGCTCCTACAATGAGCAGTTCTTC
>-|TRBV4-2|TRBJ2-2|-
CASSQVSGIELFF
TGTGCCAGCAGCCAAGTTTCGGGGATCGAGCTGTTTTTT
>TRBD2|TRBV2|TRBJ2-4|-
CASSLLRLAGGLAKNIQYF
TGTGCCAGCAGTCTCCTAAGGCTAGCGGGGGGCCTAGCCAAAAACATTCAGTACTTC
>-|TRBV4-3|TRBJ1-3|-
CASSQVSGGSGNTIYF
TGCGCCAGCAGCCAAGTTTCTGGGGGCTCTGGAAACACCATATATTTT
>-|TRBV11-2|TRBJ2-7|once
CASSSLGVPYEQYF
TGTGCCAGCAGCTCTCTGGGTGTACCATACGAGCAGTACTTC
>TRBD1|TRBV28|TRBJ1-2|-
CASSLTGQGFNYGYTF
TGTGCCAGCAGTTTAACGGGACAGGGATTCAACTATGGCTACACCTTC
>-|TRBV13|TRBJ2-5|-
CASSFSLAPTKETQYF
TGTGCCAGCAGCTTTTCACTAGCCCCAACCAAAGAGACCCAGTACTTC
>-|TRBV19|TRBJ2-2|few
CASKEGGRDTGELFF
TGTGCCAGTAAAGAGGGGGGCCGAGACACCGGGGAGCTGTTTTTT
>-|TRBV18|TRBJ2-7|-
CASSPRGSYEQYF
TGTGCCAGCTCACCCCGGGGGTCCTACGAGCAGTACTTC
>TRBD1|TRBV19|TRBJ1-5|-
CASTQQGMNQPQHF
TGTGCCAGTACCCAACAGGGGATGAATCAGCCCCAGCATTTT
>-|TRBV6-2/TRBV6-3|TRBJ1-2|-
CASSYGGGSSYGYTF
TGTGCCAGCAGTTACGGTGGGGGCTCTAGCTATGGCTACACCTTC
>-|TRBV24-1|TRBJ2-3|-
CATSRDGGDTQYF
TGTGCCACCAGTCGGGACGGCGGGGATACGCAGTATTTT
>TRBD1|TRBV9|TRBJ2-7|-
CASSSTGHEQYF
TGTGCCAGCAGCTCGACAGGGCACGAGCAGTACTTC
>TRBD1|TRBV7-9|TRBJ1-2|-
CASSDRGNDGYTF
TGTGCCAGCAGCGACAGGGGGAACGATGGCTACACCTTC
>-|TRBV28|TRBJ1-1|-
CASSYRVDTEAFF
TGTGCCAGCAGTTACAGGGTTGACACTGAAGCTTTCTTT
>-|TRBV5-1|TRBJ2-7|-
CASSWVVGESSYEQYF
TGCGCCAGCAGCTGGGTGGTGGGCGAGAGCTCCTACGAGCAGTACTTC
>-|TRBV7-2|TRBJ2-7|-
CASSLGGISYEQYF
TGTGCCAGCAGCTTAGGGGGAATTAGTTACGAGCAGTACTTC
>TRBD2|TRBV10-3|TRBJ2-7|-
CATPPGLAKTYEQYF
TGTGCCACCCCGCCGGGACTAGCGAAGACTTACGAGCAGTACTTC
>TRBD2|TRBV7-9|TRBJ2-7|-
CASSLLAGATYEQYF
TGTGCCAGCAGCCTATTAGCGGGGGCCACCTACGAGCAGTACTTC
>-|TRBV12-3/TRBV12-4|TRBJ1-1|-
CASSIGQTEAFF
TGTGCCAGCAGCATCGGACAAACTGAAGCTTTCTTT
>-|TRBV6-1|TRBJ1-5|-
CASSEEVGEVGQPQHF
TGTGCCAGCAGTGAAGAAGTCGGGGAGGTAGGCCAGCCCCAGCATTTT
>-|TRBV5-6|TRBJ1-1|-
CASSTAPNTEAFF
TGTGCCAGCAGCACGGCTCCGAACACTGAAGCTTTCTTT
>-|TRBV24-1|TRBJ1-2|-
CATSRRGGRGYTF
TGTGCCACCAGCCGCCGGGGGGGAAGAGGCTACACCTTC
>TRBD1|TRBV30|TRBJ2-7|-
CAWSSGGYEQYF
TGTGCCTGGAGTTCAGGGGGCTACGAGCAGTACTTC
>-|TRBV7-9|TRBJ2-5|-
CASSLTDGQETQYF
TGTGCCAGCAGCTTAACCGACGGCCAAGAGACCCAGTACTTC
>TRBD1|TRBV7-2|TRBJ1-6|-
CASSLSRPGQSNSPLHF
TGTGCCAGCAGCCTGAGTAGACCGGGACAGTCGAATTCACCCCTCCACTTT
>-|TRBV11-2|TRBJ2-1|once
CASSPRGAYDEQFF
TGTGCCAGCAGCCCTCGTGGGGCGTACGATGAGCAGTTCTTC
>TRBD1|TRBV28|TRBJ1-3|-
CASSLSGTAGNTIYF
TGTGCCAGCAGTTTATCCGGGACAGCCGGAAACACCATATATTTT
>-|TRBV11-2|TRBJ2-7|once
CASSFGGSNEQYF
TGTGCCAGCAGCTTCGGAGGGTCCAACGAGCAGTACTTC
>-|TRBV12-3/TRBV12-4|TRBJ2-3|-
CASSRPSALTQYF
TGTGCCAGCAGTCGCCCATCGGCCCTTACGCAGTATTTT
>-|TRBV28|TRBJ1-2|-
CASSIPGGLSPGNYGYTF
TGTGCCAGCAGTATACCTGGGGGCTTGAGCCCCGGGAACTATGGCTACACCTTC
>-|TRBV7-2|TRBJ1-3|-
CASSFLLSGTGGNTIYF
TGTGCCAGCAGCTTCTTGCTTTCCGGGACGGGGGGAAACACCATATATTTT